One sample yielded the 25 T cell receptor beta chains listed below, sequenced in a study of vaccination effects on CD4 cells after COVID-19. These receptors have no known antigen. Antigen-specific CD4+ T cells were expanded (with viral peptide pools) by the ViraFEST assay ahead of sequencing. Subsequent to roughly 9 days of culture, CD4+ T cells were isolated. Participants got two doses of BNT162b2 or mRNA-1273 vaccine. Using immunoSEQ multiplex PCR, the repertoire was profiled, and TCRdb retains in-frame clones only, with some absent. In the table there are some 25,000 clones, 73% of which are singletons. The source was CD4+ T cells from PBMCs cultured with SARS-CoV-2 spike peptides, collected after COVID-19 vaccination. The origin of the receptors is a human donor who received a COVID-19 vaccine.

The chain uses TRBV9 and TRBJ2-5; TRBD1 matches at 8 bases. The CDR3 runs 17 residues. In germline, CDR1 is SGDLS, CDR2 YYNGEE. Losses at the gene ends were 2 bases for V and 4 bases for J; bases not matched to a gene: 13. DNA for the CDR3: TGTGCCAGCAGCGTCGGCGCGCGAGACAGGGGAGTAGAGACCCAGTACTTC. Protein product: CASSVGARDRGVETQYF.

In this sample, this clone turned up once. CDR3 in DNA: TGCGCCAGCAGCACAACCGGGACAGGGACCAACATTCAGTACTTC. As protein: CASSTTGTGTNIQYF. This chain links TRBV5-1 with TRBJ2-4; TRBD1 matches at 9 bases. The V and J ends lost 4 bases and 7 bases, in that order; junction bases with no gene match: 9. Per germline, CDR1 SGHRS and CDR2 YFSETQ. This CDR3 is built from 15 residues.

V is TRBV5-1 and J is TRBJ2-4, with D unclear. Per germline, CDR1 SGHRS and CDR2 YFSETQ. The CDR3 is 11 amino acids. Trimming stripped 4 bases from V and 15 bases from J, with 14 bases between. The CDR3 nucleotides read TGCGCCAGCAGCAATCAAGGCCCCGCGTACTTC. Residues: CASSNQGPAYF.

This clone appeared a single time. The chain employs TRBV5-1 and TRBJ1-1; D unresolved. Germline CDR1 SGHRS, CDR2 YFSETQ. The CDR3 is made up of 14 amino acids. V was trimmed by 0 bases and J by 1 base, leaving 7 bases between them. For the CDR3, the DNA is TGCGCCAGCAGCTTGGAACAGACGAACACTGAAGCTTTCTTT. It is translated as CASSLEQTNTEAFF.

CDR3 residues: CASSVLIGGVIGETQYF. CDR3 nucleotides: TGTGCCAGCAGCGTCCTAATAGGGGGCGTTATTGGCGAGACCCAGTACTTC. V and J are TRBV7-8 and TRBJ2-5; 7 bases agree with TRBD1. The V gene end was trimmed by 5 bases and the J gene end by 5 bases; junction bases not matched to a gene: 17. The germline V gene encodes CDR1 SGHVS and CDR2 FQNEAQ. The CDR3 is 17 amino acids.

The rearrangement links TRBV24-1 to TRBJ2-3; no clear D gene. Trimming left V 4 bases short and J 6 bases short, with 4 bases between. Germline CDR1 reads KGHDR; CDR2 reads SFDVKD. CDR3 length: 11 amino acids. This chain's CDR3 is CATSDWDTQYF. The CDR3, as DNA: TGTGCCACCAGTGACTGGGATACGCAGTATTTT.

This rearrangement joins TRBV3-1 (or the pseudogene TRBV3-2) to TRBJ2-7; D is unclear. Trimming removed 0 bases from V and 6 bases from J, with 12 bases in between. From germline, CDR1 is LGHDT and CDR2 YNNKEL (reference sequence). The CDR3 loop spans 14 amino acids. CDR3 loop: CASSQEVGRAEQYF. DNA of the CDR3: TGTGCCAGCAGCCAAGAAGTGGGAAGGGCCGAGCAGTACTTC.

In its sample, this clone was seen a few times. The chain employs TRBV3-1 (or the pseudogene TRBV3-2) and TRBJ2-2; D is unresolved. With 2 bases removed from V and 0 bases from J, the gap between germline ends came to 1 base. Germline CDR1 reads LGHDT; CDR2 reads YNNKEL (reference sequence). The CDR3 runs 13 residues. CDR3 coding DNA: TGTGCCAGCAGCCAACCGAACACCGGGGAGCTGTTTTTT. Protein product: CASSQPNTGELFF.

The chain combines TRBV5-4 with TRBJ1-1; D is uncertain. Trimming removed 3 bases at V and 5 bases at J, with 8 bases between. Germline CDR1 and CDR2: SGHNT and YYREEE (reference sequence). This CDR3 has 12 amino acids. CDR3 sequence (DNA): TGTGCCAGCAGCTCCGGGAGGACTGAAGCTTTCTTT. Its protein product is CASSSGRTEAFF.

This rearrangement joins TRBV18 to TRBJ2-7, with TRBD1 identical over 12 bases. The CDR3 covers 16 residues. The J segment lost 4 bases and the V segment lost 6 bases, leaving 10 bases of the junction unmatched. The germline gives CDR1 KGHSH, CDR2 LQKENI. For the CDR3, the DNA is TGTGCCAGCTCCCTAACCGGGACAGGGGGCGCTTACGAGCAGTACTTC. It is translated as CASSLTGTGGAYEQYF.

This chain links TRBV5-1 with TRBJ2-1, with no clear D. V was trimmed by 0 bases and J by 0 bases, leaving 7 bases between them. This CDR3 spans 15 amino acids. Germline V gene lookup returns CDR1 SGHRS and CDR2 YFSETQ. The CDR3 bases are TGCGCCAGCAGCTTGGTTAAGAGCTCCTACAATGAGCAGTTCTTC. This encodes CASSLVKSSYNEQFF.

This clone was observed a few times. The V and J genes are TRBV6-5 and TRBJ1-4, with D perhaps TRBD1 (5 bases). Between the trimmed V and J ends, which lost 2 bases and 10 bases, there was a span of 17 bases. Germline-derived CDR1 and CDR2 are MNHEY and SVGAGI. The CDR3 length is 15 residues. CDR3 loop: CASSYTTDLVGKLFF. The DNA for the CDR3 is TGTGCCAGCAGTTACACGACAGACCTGGTTGGAAAACTGTTTTTT.

This chain links TRBV11-2 with TRBJ2-7; 7 nucleotides match TRBD2. Per germline, CDR1 SGHAT and CDR2 FQNNGV. CDR3 length: 15 amino acids. V was clipped by 1 base and J by 2 bases; unmatched bases: 5. DNA for the CDR3: TGTGCCAGCAGCTTAGGAAGGGGAGGGCCCTACGAGCAGTACTTC. Translated, it gives CASSLGRGGPYEQYF.

The chain couples TRBV5-1 to TRBJ1-1; 9 nucleotides agree with TRBD1. CDR3 size: 14 residues. Germline V CDR1 and CDR2: SGHRS, YFSETQ. Unmatched junction bases numbered 4, after V lost 4 bases and J lost 3 bases. In nucleotides, the CDR3 is TGCGCCAGCAGCCCGGGACAGGGATACACTGAAGCTTTCTTT. Its translation: CASSPGQGYTEAFF.

J is TRBJ1-5 and V is TRBV19; TRBD1 matches at 10 bases. The germline gives CDR1 LNHDA, CDR2 SQIVND (reference sequence). CDR3 size: 16 residues. V lost 10 bases to trimming and J lost 0 bases; unmatched junction nucleotides: 9. The CDR3 spells CATAGTGVYSNQPQHF. In DNA form, the CDR3 reads TGTGCCACGGCCGGGACAGGGGTTTATAGCAATCAGCCCCAGCATTTT.

This chain links TRBV5-1 with TRBJ2-1; no clear D gene. Germline values: CDR1 SGHRS, CDR2 YFSETQ. This CDR3 spans 14 amino acids. The V and J ends lost 1 base and 5 bases respectively, with 10 bases between them. The CDR3, as DNA: TGCGCCAGCAGCTTGTGGTACAGAGACAATGAGCAGTTCTTC. This translates into CASSLWYRDNEQFF.

The V call is TRBV5-3, the J call TRBJ2-1, with unresolved D. Being an ORF, TRBV5-3 has a function that is uncertain. Trimming left V 1 base short and J 9 bases short, with 17 bases between. The CDR3 is 15 amino acids. CDR3 amino acids: CARSLQTPLFVEQFF. Here the CDR3 DNA reads TGTGCCAGAAGCTTGCAGACCCCCCTTTTTGTTGAGCAGTTCTTC.

Only one count was recorded for this clone. This chain uses TRBV18 with TRBJ2-7, with D perhaps TRBD1 (6 bases). CDR1 and CDR2 from the germline V gene are KGHSH and LQKENI. This CDR3 comprises 15 residues. The V gene lost 5 bases and the J gene lost 1 base, with 15 bases spanning the gap. CDR3 protein: CASSAAGTRSYEQYF. The CDR3 nucleotides read TGTGCCAGCTCAGCCGCCGGGACAAGATCCTACGAGCAGTACTTC.

The V gene is TRBV11-3, the J gene TRBJ2-5; D is unresolved. Deletions cut 2 bases from V and 3 bases from J, with 7 bases between. CDR1 is SGHNT, CDR2 YENEEA, per germline. This CDR3 has 13 amino acids. As DNA, the CDR3 is TGTGCCAGCAGCTTAAGAACAGAAGAGACCCAGTACTTC. It encodes CASSLRTEETQYF. The full variable domain, rest sourced from reference TRBV11-3 and TRBJ2-5, is EAGVVQSPRYKIIEKKQPVAFWCNPISGHNTLYWYLQNLGQGPELLIRYENEEAVDDSQLPKDRFSAERLKGVDSTLKIQPAELGDSAVYLCASSLRTEETQYFGPGTRLLVL.

The J gene is TRBJ2-3, the V gene TRBV18; D remains ambiguous. From germline, CDR1 is KGHSH and CDR2 LQKENI. The V end lost 0 bases, the J end lost 0 bases, and 7 bases lay between the germline ends. This CDR3 region has 15 residues. CDR3 nucleotides: TGTGCCAGCTCACCACCGGGCCAGAGCACAGATACGCAGTATTTT. Encoded protein: CASSPPGQSTDTQYF.

The chain joins TRBV6-5 to TRBJ2-1; 11 positions match TRBD1. Germline V gene data show CDR1 as MNHEY and CDR2 as SVGAGI. After removal of 7 bases from V and 7 bases from J, the junction contained 9 bases not matched to a gene. The CDR3 has 15 amino acids. The CDR3, as DNA: TGTGCCAGCACTCAACCGGGACAGGGGGGTAATGAGCAGTTCTTC. Amino acid sequence: CASTQPGQGGNEQFF.

A few counts support this clone. V usage is TRBV18 and J usage is TRBJ1-5, with 8 bases that match TRBD1. Trimming took 0 bases from V and 0 from J; bases not matched to a gene: 1. CDR1 KGHSH and CDR2 LQKENI come from the germline V gene. The CDR3 totals 16 residues. The CDR3 DNA sequence: TGTGCCAGCTCACCACCAGGGACAGGTAGCAATCAGCCCCAGCATTTT. As protein: CASSPPGTGSNQPQHF. Looking up the rest from reference TRBV18 and TRBJ1-5 gives the full variable domain: NAGVMQNPRHLVRRRGQEARLRCSPMKGHSHVYWYRQLPEEGLKFMVYLQKENIIDESGMPKERFSAEFPKEGPSILRIQQVVRGDSAAYFCASSPPGTGSNQPQHFGDGTRLSIL.

The CDR3 is CASSLQGLGEEKLFF. CDR3 DNA: TGTGCCAGCAGCTTACAGGGTTTGGGTGAGGAAAAACTGTTTTTT. The rearrangement uses TRBV27 and TRBJ1-4, with D possibly being TRBD1 (6 bases). The germline gives CDR1 MNHEY, CDR2 SMNVEV (reference sequence). This CDR3 comprises 15 residues. Trimming left V 6 bases short and J 8 bases short, with 19 bases between.

V usage is TRBV5-1 and J usage is TRBJ2-7, with TRBD1 identical over 7 bases. CDR3 length equals 17 residues. Looked up from germline, CDR1 is SGHRS and CDR2 is YFSETQ. With 5 bases clipped from V and 2 bases from J, the junction kept 16 bases outside the gene matches. This CDR3 reads CASRMRGDRAYTYEQYF. The CDR3 nucleotides read TGCGCCAGCAGGATGAGGGGCGACAGGGCCTACACCTACGAGCAGTACTTC.

DNA of the CDR3: TGTGCCAGCAGCGTAGATAGGGGGGGATGGGTAGATACGCAGTATTTT. Translating it yields CASSVDRGGWVDTQYF. The chain recombines TRBV9 with TRBJ2-3; possibly TRBD2 for D (7 bases). V was clipped by 0 bases and J by 5 bases, with 16 bases between them. Germline CDR1 is SGDLS and CDR2 is YYNGEE. There are 16 residues in the CDR3.